The clone carrying this TCR beta chain was observed a few times. Its antigen is not identified. V was pared by 1 base and J by 4 bases, with 14 bases between. This CDR3 is 15 amino acids long. Germline V gives CDR1 LGHDT, CDR2 YNNKEL (reference sequence). The data derive from a study of CD8+CD57+ T cells in acquired aplastic anemia. Broader study findings: In common between the patients and the controls were some 28 CD8+ CDR3 sequences. Patient and control CD8+ Simpson's diversity was not significantly different.

Patients included in sequencing had previously demonstrated CD8+CD57+ cell expansion by flow cytometry. It was genomic DNA that served as the template for profiling TCR beta VDJ and CDR3. In TCRdb, the reads were re-called with MiXCR into one record per CDR3 protein. The profile shows roughly 200,000 distinct CDR3 sequences, around 60% of them singletons. The sample was sorted CD4+, CD8+, or CD8+CD57+ T cells (not recorded which) from PBMCs. This receptor was taken from a human donor with aplastic anemia. The gene calls are TRBV3-1 and TRBJ2-7, with D possibly being TRBD1 or TRBD2 (7 bases each). This CDR3 is CASSQGAGGGYEQYF. Written as DNA, the CDR3 is TGTGCCAGCAGCCAAGGGGCAGGGGGAGGGTACGAGCAGTACTTC.